This is a list of T cell receptor beta chains from one sample in a study of T cell responses to AZD1222 COVID-19 vaccine. Sequencing used immunoSEQ multiplex PCR; TCRdb keeps in-frame clones, though not all of them. The table shows roughly 170,000 clones, with roughly nine tenths occurring only once. Sequencing used peripheral blood, obtained on day 0 of AZD1222 vaccination. Receptor source: an adult in good health. The conserved cysteine and the conserved F or W are not part of the CDR3 here.

V gene	J gene	CDR3 protein
TRBV30	TRBJ1-1	AWYSGRSSTEAF
TRBV28	TRBJ2-3	ASSLVGGRATDTQY
TRBV10-3	TRBJ2-7	AISVLTSGSTYEQY
TRBV7-9	TRBJ1-4	ASSPDGNEKLF
TRBV27	TRBJ1-6	ASSLSGTGNSPLH
TRBV5-1	TRBJ2-5	ASWIPGRETQY
TRBV19	TRBJ2-1	ASTATYLDEQF
TRBV7-2	TRBJ2-2	ASSSTPANTGELF
TRBV30	TRBJ2-7	AWTLKGGGGVGSYEQY
TRBV6-2/TRBV6-3	TRBJ2-1	ASSYDPTYNEQF
TRBV28	TRBJ2-7	ASSTLQGSREQY
TRBV6-1	TRBJ1-6	ASSERVIYNSPLH
TRBV7-3	TRBJ2-1	ASSRESSGQF
TRBV28	TRBJ1-5	ASSLVPRAWDQPQH
TRBV6-5	TRBJ2-2	ASSSDGLRTGELF
TRBV19	TRBJ1-2	ASSIGQTYGYT
TRBV5-8	TRBJ1-1	ASSLFRVNTEAF
TRBV5-1	TRBJ2-3	ASSPGQRTDTQY